Below, 13 T cell receptor beta chains from the same sample are listed, as sequenced in a study of T-cell memory formation after mild COVID-19 (dated by TCRdb to the early 2020s). Libraries were prepared through 5' RACE. TCRdb lists the instrument as Illumina NovaSeq 6000. The public sequencing data were trimmed at Q25 with fastp and processed into clonotypes with MiXCR by TCRdb, which kept only in-frame beta chains. A single entry per CDR3 protein holds the most common genes and DNA from its merged rows. For this sample there are about 310,000 distinct CDR3 sequences; roughly a fifth appear just once. The ten largest clonotypes hold around 21% of the sample. The sequenced sample was PBMCs or a T cell subset sorted from them (not recorded which). These receptors all stem from a man between 18 and 35 years old who had mild COVID-19 (a few samples of this study predate the infection). The sample titles of this study are shuffled in the database, so cell type and time point are left out; the donor was told from shared clones.

In this sample, this clonotype turned up many times. V gene TRBV18 combines with J gene TRBJ2-1; D possibly corresponds to TRBD2 (6 bases). Trimming stripped 3 bases from V and 7 bases from J, with 10 bases between. The CDR3 runs 13 residues. Per germline, CDR1 KGHSH and CDR2 LQKENI. CDR3 residues: CASSPVGGNEQFF. The CDR3 DNA sequence: TGTGCCAGCTCACCCGTCGGAGGGAATGAGCAGTTCTTC.

There are a few counts of this clonotype. CDR3 sequence: CSAPRQGSSYEQYF. For the CDR3, the DNA is TGCAGTGCCCCACGACAGGGAAGCTCCTACGAGCAGTACTTC. The chain is built from TRBV20-1 and TRBJ2-7; 7 bases fit TRBD1. V was clipped by 6 bases and J by 0 bases; unmatched bases: 8. The CDR3 is made up of 14 amino acids. Germline CDR1 is DFQATT and CDR2 is SNEGSKA (reference sequence).

This chain connects TRBV10-3 to TRBJ2-2; 7 nucleotides match TRBD2. This CDR3 has 17 residues. Trimming took 3 bases from V and 4 from J; bases not matched to a gene: 11. The germline gives CDR1 ENHRY, CDR2 SYGVKD. In DNA, the CDR3 is TGTGCCATCAGTGATTGGGACTACCCCGGCGGCACCGGGGAGCTGTTTTTT. Translated: CAISDWDYPGGTGELFF.

The rearrangement joins TRBV5-1 to TRBJ2-1, with TRBD1 identical over 9 bases. Trimming at V came to 4 bases and at J to 9 bases, leaving 8 bases not matched to a gene. There are 14 residues in the CDR3. In germline, CDR1 is SGHRS, CDR2 YFSETQ. CDR3 residues: CASSGRTGVGEQFF. CDR3 nucleotide sequence: TGCGCCAGCAGCGGAAGGACAGGGGTGGGTGAGCAGTTCTTC.

The sample holds a few counts of this clonotype. This chain connects TRBV7-7 to TRBJ2-5; the D gene is possibly TRBD2 (6 bases). Germline assignment: CDR1 SSHAT and CDR2 FNYEAQ (reference sequence). Trimming shortened V by 5 bases and J by 5 bases, and 15 bases separated the two germline ends. This CDR3 region has 14 residues. The CDR3 spells CASSPNAGMETQYF. CDR3 DNA: TGTGCCAGCAGCCCTAATGCGGGGATGGAGACCCAGTACTTC.

This chain connects TRBV4-1 to TRBJ1-3, with unresolved D. Germline CDR1 reads MGHRA; CDR2 reads YSYEKL. V lost 0 bases to trimming and J lost 0 bases, with 6 bases between them. The CDR3 covers 15 residues. CDR3 amino acids: CASSQDWGSGNTIYF. The CDR3 bases are TGCGCCAGCAGCCAAGATTGGGGCTCTGGAAACACCATATATTTT.

V and J are TRBV6-5 and TRBJ2-1; 8 bases match TRBD2. The CDR3 is 15 residues long. After removal of 8 bases from V and 1 base from J, the junction contained 7 bases not matched to a gene. Germline-derived CDR1 and CDR2 are MNHEY and SVGAGI. CDR3 DNA sequence: TGTGCCAGCCGCCTTGGCGGGGGGTCCTACAATGAGCAGTTCTTC. It specifies CASRLGGGSYNEQFF.

This clonotype was recorded many times. The V call is TRBV6-2 or TRBV6-3, the J call TRBJ2-7, with 7 nucleotides matching TRBD1. Unmatched junction bases numbered 4, after V lost 2 bases and J lost 0 bases. Germline V gene sequence: CDR1 MNHEY, CDR2 SVGEGT. CDR3 length equals 15 residues. CDR3 region: CASSYQGESSYEQYF. The CDR3 DNA sequence: TGTGCCAGCAGTTACCAGGGGGAGAGCTCCTACGAGCAGTACTTC.

This clonotype has a handful of counts. This rearrangement joins TRBV7-2 to TRBJ1-1, with D perhaps matching TRBD1 (5 bases). The CDR3 totals 13 residues. Between the trimmed V and J ends, which lost 2 bases and 7 bases, there was a span of 11 bases. The germline V gene has CDR1 SGHTA and CDR2 FQGNSA. The CDR3 reads CASSLTGEFEAFF. CDR3 nucleotide sequence: TGTGCCAGCAGCTTAACGGGGGAGTTTGAAGCTTTCTTT.

This clonotype was counted a few times. The chain carries TRBV5-1 and TRBJ1-1; D may be TRBD1 (5 bases). The V and J ends lost 4 bases and 4 bases respectively, with 17 bases between them. The CDR3 has 15 amino acids. Germline V gene data show CDR1 as SGHRS and CDR2 as YFSETQ. This chain's CDR3 is CASSPSVGGGTEAFF. In DNA form, the CDR3 reads TGCGCCAGCAGCCCATCGGTTGGGGGGGGCACTGAAGCTTTCTTT. Using reference TRBV5-1 and TRBJ1-1 for the parts outside the CDR3, the full variable domain is KAGVTQTPRYLIKTRGQQVTLSCSPISGHRSVSWYQQTPGQGLQFLFEYFSETQRNKGNFPGRFSGRQFSNSRSEMNVSTLELGDSALYLCASSPSVGGGTEAFFGQGTRLTVV.

There are a few counts of this clonotype. V is TRBV7-2 and J is TRBJ1-6; D is perhaps TRBD1 (5 bases). The CDR3 totals 13 residues. The ends were cut back, 5 bases at V and 7 bases at J, with 9 bases in the middle. Germline V gives CDR1 SGHTA, CDR2 FQGNSA. The CDR3 DNA is TGTGCCAGCAGCCCACGACAGAATTCACCCCTCCACTTT. Translating it yields CASSPRQNSPLHF.

This rearrangement joins TRBV6-1 to TRBJ1-1; tentative D call: TRBD1 (5 bases). V was shortened by 8 bases and J by 2 bases, with 24 bases between the two germline ends. Germline assignment: CDR1 MNHNS and CDR2 SASEGT. The length of the CDR3 is 17 residues. The CDR3 DNA follows: TGTGCCAGCTCCAGAGAAAGGGGAGGAAGAAAAAACACTGAAGCTTTCTTT. Encoded protein: CASSRERGGRKNTEAFF.

This chain connects TRBV5-1 to TRBJ2-7, with TRBD1 as a possible D gene (6 bases). Trimming stripped 0 bases from V and 9 bases from J, with 13 bases between. The CDR3 extends over 13 amino acids. Per the germline V gene, CDR1 is SGHRS and CDR2 is YFSETQ. The DNA of the CDR3 is TGCGCCAGCAGCTTGGCCATGCCAGGGGTGCAGTACTTC. The encoded protein is CASSLAMPGVQYF.